The 24 T cell receptor beta chains below all came from one sample that was sequenced in a study of blood T cell repertoires in COVID-19. Data came from immunoSEQ multiplex PCR; TCRdb stores just in-frame clones and leaves some out. The data contain nearly 25,000 clones, approximately 80% of them singletons. The specimen was peripheral blood. Receptors originate from a man aged 70-80 years with acute or convalescent COVID-19.

This clone was counted a single time. The J gene is TRBJ1-1, the V gene TRBV5-1, with D possibly matching TRBD1 (6 bases). The germline gives CDR1 SGHRS, CDR2 YFSETQ. The V end lost 0 bases, the J end lost 8 bases, and 8 bases lay between the germline ends. CDR3 length: 12 residues. The CDR3 spells CASSLDGTEAFF. Written as DNA, the CDR3 is TGCGCCAGCAGCTTGGACGGGACAGAAGCTTTCTTT.

The chain links TRBV19 to TRBJ2-2, with 7 nucleotides matching TRBD1. Germline V gene sequence: CDR1 LNHDA, CDR2 SQIVND (reference sequence). This CDR3 contains 15 residues. V lost 6 bases, J lost 1 base, and 5 bases stayed unmatched. CDR3 DNA: TGTGCCAGTAGACTACAGGGGTTGAACACCGGGGAGCTGTTTTTT. Its translation: CASRLQGLNTGELFF.

The chain is built from TRBV4-1 and TRBJ2-3; D is perhaps TRBD1 (5 bases). In germline, CDR1 is MGHRA, CDR2 YSYEKL. CDR3 length: 16 residues. The V end lost 1 base, the J end lost 7 bases, and 18 bases lay between the germline ends. CDR3 sequence (DNA): TGCGCCAGCAGCCAAGCGAATACCATGACAGCCTATACGCAGTATTTT. As protein: CASSQANTMTAYTQYF.

This chain connects TRBV29-1 to TRBJ2-7; D not resolved. The CDR3 has 11 amino acids. The V gene lost 4 bases and the J gene lost 4 bases, with 8 bases spanning the gap. The germline gives CDR1 SQVTM, CDR2 ANQGSEA. The CDR3 nucleotides read TGCAGCGTTGTCTCCAGTTACGAGCAGTACTTC. It is translated as CSVVSSYEQYF.

V gene TRBV6-6 combines with J gene TRBJ2-2, with D tentatively TRBD2 (6 bases). CDR1 and CDR2 from the germline V gene are MNHNY and SVGAGI (reference sequence). The CDR3 contains 16 residues. Between the trimmed V and J ends, which lost 0 bases and 0 bases, there was a span of 8 bases. The CDR3, as DNA: TGTGCCAGCAGTTACTCGAGACTAGCGAACACCGGGGAGCTGTTTTTT. Translating gives CASSYSRLANTGELFF.

This chain joins TRBV6-5 and TRBJ1-2; TRBD1 aligns across 11 bases. Germline-derived CDR1 and CDR2 are MNHEY and SVGAGI. The CDR3 is made up of 15 amino acids. The V and J ends lost 6 bases and 5 bases, in that order; junction bases with no gene match: 8. CDR3 coding DNA: TGTGCCAGCAGCACCCGGGACAGGGGGGAGTATGGCTACACCTTC. This gives the protein CASSTRDRGEYGYTF.

The V call is TRBV2, the J call TRBJ2-1; a weak D match, TRBD2 (6 bases). Between the trimmed V and J ends, which lost 6 bases and 2 bases, there was a span of 11 bases. This CDR3 spans 14 amino acids. Germline CDR1 reads SNHLY; CDR2 reads FYNNEI. The CDR3 is CASRAAGPYNEQFF. DNA of the CDR3: TGTGCCAGCAGAGCGGCGGGGCCCTACAATGAGCAGTTCTTC.

The chain carries TRBV2 and TRBJ1-1; D ambiguous. The V end was cut by 4 bases, the J end by 0 bases, with 9 bases between. The CDR3 extends over 14 amino acids. The germline gives CDR1 SNHLY, CDR2 FYNNEI. CDR3 residues: CASSGGIVNTEAFF. In nucleotides, the CDR3 is TGTGCCAGCAGTGGCGGGATCGTGAACACTGAAGCTTTCTTT.

The V call is TRBV10-3, the J call TRBJ2-1; D not resolved. V was trimmed by 4 bases and J by 5 bases, leaving 12 bases between them. Germline assignment: CDR1 ENHRY and CDR2 SYGVKD. CDR3 length equals 14 residues. The CDR3 coding sequence is TGTGCCATCAGTGCGCAACAGACGAACAATGAGCAGTTCTTC. Encoded protein: CAISAQQTNNEQFF.

V usage is TRBV7-2 and J usage is TRBJ1-6, with D unclear. V lost 11 bases to trimming and J lost 7 bases, with 12 bases between them. This CDR3 contains 12 residues. Germline CDR1 SGHTA, CDR2 FQGNSA. CDR3 nucleotide sequence: TGTGCCGGCCGAGCGGGGAATTCACCCCTCCACTTT. Its translation is CAGRAGNSPLHF.

J is TRBJ1-1 and V is TRBV30; D is uncertain. V was cut by 0 bases and J by 3 bases, with 5 bases left in between. Germline V gene sequence: CDR1 GTSNPN, CDR2 SVGIG (reference sequence). This CDR3 has 12 residues. The CDR3 protein is CAWSVEDTEAFF. The CDR3 nucleotides read TGTGCCTGGAGTGTCGAGGACACTGAAGCTTTCTTT.

The V call is TRBV10-2, the J call TRBJ2-7, with TRBD2 matching over 11 bases. Germline V lookup: CDR1 WSHSY, CDR2 SAAADI. V lost 8 bases to trimming and J lost 0 bases; unmatched junction nucleotides: 9. This CDR3 is 16 amino acids long. In DNA form, the CDR3 reads TGCGCCAGCGCAGGGGGGACTAGCGGAGCCTCCTACGAGCAGTACTTC. Translation gives CASAGGTSGASYEQYF.

This clone was seen once. V is TRBV5-1 and J is TRBJ2-5; maybe TRBD2 (5 bases). This CDR3 has 13 residues. Germline V gives CDR1 SGHRS, CDR2 YFSETQ. The V end lost 0 bases, the J end lost 7 bases, and 10 bases lay between the germline ends. CDR3 amino acids: CASSLDAGGTQYF. CDR3 DNA sequence: TGCGCCAGCAGCTTGGACGCAGGAGGGACCCAGTACTTC.

The V and J genes are TRBV2 and TRBJ2-1; 7 bases align to TRBD2. CDR1 SNHLY and CDR2 FYNNEI come from the germline V gene. V lost 1 base and J lost 2; bases outside the gene matches: 2. This CDR3 has 15 residues. The CDR3 DNA follows: TGTGCCAGCAGTGAAGGGGCGGGGGCCTACAATGAGCAGTTCTTC. It specifies CASSEGAGAYNEQFF. Full variable domain (remainder filled in from reference TRBV2 and TRBJ2-1): EPEVTQTPSHQVTQMGQEVILRCVPISNHLYFYWYRQILGQKVEFLVSFYNNEISEKSEIFDDQFSVERPDGSNFTLKIRSTKLEDSAMYFCASSEGAGAYNEQFFGPGTRLTVL.

Only a few counts were recorded for this clone. The genes are TRBV5-6 and TRBJ1-2, with 7 nucleotides matching TRBD1. V was clipped by 0 bases and J by 4 bases; unmatched bases: 6. The CDR3 covers 15 residues. Germline CDR1 and CDR2: SGHDT and YYEEEE. The CDR3, as DNA: TGTGCCAGCAGCTTGGAAGGGGGCAGAGGCTATGGCTACACCTTC. Its protein product is CASSLEGGRGYGYTF.

This chain links TRBV30 with TRBJ1-2, with a tentative D call TRBD1 (5 bases). Trimming stripped 3 bases from V and 4 bases from J, with 9 bases between. The length of the CDR3 is 12 residues. The germline V gene encodes CDR1 GTSNPN and CDR2 SVGIG (reference sequence). Written as DNA, the CDR3 is TGTGCCTGGAGGACCGACAGCTATGGCTACACCTTC. Residues: CAWRTDSYGYTF.

The chain links TRBV27 to TRBJ2-2; TRBD2 is a possible D gene (6 bases). The CDR3 is 15 residues long. Germline loops: CDR1 MNHEY, CDR2 SMNVEV (reference sequence). V shed 5 bases and J shed 0 bases, with 10 bases lying between them. Here the CDR3 reads CASSQRLANTGELFF. The CDR3 DNA reads TGTGCCAGCAGTCAAAGACTAGCGAACACCGGGGAGCTGTTTTTT.

The chain joins TRBV5-1 to TRBJ1-1; no reliable D call. Per the germline V gene, CDR1 is SGHRS and CDR2 is YFSETQ. This CDR3 comprises 15 residues. The V end lost 0 bases, the J end lost 3 bases, and 12 bases lay between the germline ends. CDR3 bases: TGCGCCAGCAGCTTGGATGTTTCCGGGGACACTGAAGCTTTCTTT. Encoded protein: CASSLDVSGDTEAFF.

This clone has only a few counts. The chain recombines TRBV27 with TRBJ1-3; D perhaps matches TRBD1 (5 bases). CDR3 size: 14 residues. The V gene's germline CDR1 is MNHEY and CDR2 SMNVEV (reference sequence). Trimming took 6 bases from V and 5 from J, leaving 14 bases between them. The CDR3 coding sequence is TGTGCCAGCAGGGCCGAAGCAGGGCGAAACACCATATATTTT. Residues: CASRAEAGRNTIYF.

CDR3 residues: CASSSSGTSGRAAYNEQFF. Written as DNA, the CDR3 is TGTGCCAGCAGTTCATCCGGGACTAGCGGGAGGGCCGCCTACAATGAGCAGTTCTTC. V usage is TRBV27 and J usage is TRBJ2-1, with TRBD2 matching over 16 bases. The germline V gene encodes CDR1 MNHEY and CDR2 SMNVEV (reference sequence). J lost 2 bases, V lost 4 bases, and 8 bases had no gene match. The CDR3 extends over 19 amino acids.

This clone is medium-sized (0.01 to 0.1%) by share. V and J are TRBV11-3 and TRBJ2-6; the D gene is possibly TRBD2 (7 bases). The germline V gene encodes CDR1 SGHNT and CDR2 YENEEA. This CDR3 region has 16 residues. V was clipped by 8 bases and J by 3 bases, with 17 bases between them. CDR3 bases: TGTGCCAGCCGTGAGGGGGGGTCGAGTGGGGCCAACGTCCTGACTTTC. Translating it yields CASREGGSSGANVLTF.

J is TRBJ2-7 and V is TRBV11-2, with 8 bases fitting TRBD1. This CDR3 has 15 residues. Germline V gene lookup returns CDR1 SGHAT and CDR2 FQNNGV. J lost 7 bases, V lost 4 bases, and 12 bases had no gene match. CDR3 residues: CASSSAVQGAREQYF. DNA for the CDR3: TGTGCCAGCAGCTCGGCGGTCCAGGGGGCTCGGGAGCAGTACTTC. The full variable domain, with the rest looked up from reference TRBV11-2 and TRBJ2-7, is EAGVAQSPRYKIIEKRQSVAFWCNPISGHATLYWYQQILGQGPKLLIQFQNNGVVDDSQLPKDRFSAERLKGVDSTLKIQPAKLEDSAVYLCASSSAVQGAREQYFGPGTRLTVT.

This clone was seen a handful of times. The V call is TRBV12-3 or TRBV12-4, the J call TRBJ1-2, with D uncertain. The ends were cut back, 6 bases at V and 4 bases at J, with 9 bases in the middle. This CDR3 is built from 12 residues. The CDR3 sequence is CASSQTAYGYTF. DNA for the CDR3: TGTGCCAGCAGCCAAACAGCCTATGGCTACACCTTC.

The CDR3 coding sequence is TGTGCCAGCAGTTTAAATTCCTTCGGCTACACCTTC. Translating it yields CASSLNSFGYTF. The chain is built from TRBV12-3 or TRBV12-4 and TRBJ1-2; D remains ambiguous. V lost 2 bases and J 8 bases, leaving 9 bases between the germline ends. This CDR3 region has 12 residues.